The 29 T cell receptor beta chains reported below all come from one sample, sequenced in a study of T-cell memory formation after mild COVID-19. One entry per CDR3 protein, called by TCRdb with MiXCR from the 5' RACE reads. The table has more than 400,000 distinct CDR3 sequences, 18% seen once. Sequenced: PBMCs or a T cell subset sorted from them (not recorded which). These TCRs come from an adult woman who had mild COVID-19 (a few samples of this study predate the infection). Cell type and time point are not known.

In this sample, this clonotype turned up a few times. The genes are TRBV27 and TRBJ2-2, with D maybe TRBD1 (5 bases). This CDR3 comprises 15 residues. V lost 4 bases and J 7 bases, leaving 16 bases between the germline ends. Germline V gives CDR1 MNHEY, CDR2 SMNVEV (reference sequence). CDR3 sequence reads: CASSSSRVDGGELFF. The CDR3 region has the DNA TGTGCCAGCAGTTCTTCCAGGGTTGACGGCGGGGAGCTGTTTTTT.

CDR3 region: CASSGMRGYNEQFF. The CDR3, as DNA: TGCGCCAGCAGCGGGATGCGGGGGTACAATGAGCAGTTCTTC. V gene TRBV5-1 combines with J gene TRBJ2-1; the match to TRBD2 covers 7 bases. J lost 4 bases, V lost 4 bases, and 5 bases had no gene match. CDR3 length equals 14 residues. The germline V gene encodes CDR1 SGHRS and CDR2 YFSETQ.

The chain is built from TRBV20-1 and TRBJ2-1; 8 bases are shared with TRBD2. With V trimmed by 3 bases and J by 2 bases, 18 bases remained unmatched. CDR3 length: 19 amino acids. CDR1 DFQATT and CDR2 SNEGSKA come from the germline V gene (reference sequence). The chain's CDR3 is CSARDSPGGSGGTYNEQFF. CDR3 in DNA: TGCAGTGCTAGGGACTCGCCGGGTGGGAGCGGGGGCACCTACAATGAGCAGTTCTTC.

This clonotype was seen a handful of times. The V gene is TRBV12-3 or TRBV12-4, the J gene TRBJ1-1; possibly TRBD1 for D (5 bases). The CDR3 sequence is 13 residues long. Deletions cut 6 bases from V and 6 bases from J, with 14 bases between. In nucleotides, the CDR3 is TGTGCCAGCAGGGGGGTACAAAAGTCTGAAGCTTTCTTT. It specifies CASRGVQKSEAFF.

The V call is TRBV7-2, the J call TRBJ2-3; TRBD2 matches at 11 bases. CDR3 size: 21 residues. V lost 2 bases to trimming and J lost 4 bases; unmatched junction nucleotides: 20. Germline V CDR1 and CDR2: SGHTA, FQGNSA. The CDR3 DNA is TGTGCCAGCAGCTTATGGGGAACTAGCGGGAGATATGGTGGGGCGGCAGATACGCAGTATTTT. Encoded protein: CASSLWGTSGRYGGAADTQYF.

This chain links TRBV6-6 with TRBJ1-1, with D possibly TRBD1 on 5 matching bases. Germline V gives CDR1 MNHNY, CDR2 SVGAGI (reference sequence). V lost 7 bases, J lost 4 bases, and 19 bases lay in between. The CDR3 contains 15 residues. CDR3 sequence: CASTQGVGGTTEAFF. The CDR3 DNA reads TGTGCCAGCACTCAAGGGGTGGGGGGGACCACTGAAGCTTTCTTT.

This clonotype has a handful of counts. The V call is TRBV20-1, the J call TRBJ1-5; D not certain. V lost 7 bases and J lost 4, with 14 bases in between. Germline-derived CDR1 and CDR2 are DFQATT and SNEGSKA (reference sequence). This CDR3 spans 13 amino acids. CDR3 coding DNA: TGCAGTGGGAGGGCAGATATTAATCAGCCCCAGCATTTT. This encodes CSGRADINQPQHF.

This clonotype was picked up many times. CDR3 coding DNA: TGTGCCAGTCGAAGGACTAGCGGCTCCTACGAGCAGTACTTC. Protein product: CASRRTSGSYEQYF. The gene calls are TRBV6-2 or TRBV6-3 and TRBJ2-7; 10 bases match TRBD2. The germline gives CDR1 MNHEY, CDR2 SVGEGT. The CDR3 runs to 14 residues. V lost 9 bases and J lost 0; bases outside the gene matches: 5.

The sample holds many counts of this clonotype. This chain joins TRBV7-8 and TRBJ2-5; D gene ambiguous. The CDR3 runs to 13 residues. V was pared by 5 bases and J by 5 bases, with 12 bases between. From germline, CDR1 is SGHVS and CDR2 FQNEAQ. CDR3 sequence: CASSPPREETQYF. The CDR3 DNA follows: TGTGCCAGCAGCCCACCGAGAGAGGAGACCCAGTACTTC.

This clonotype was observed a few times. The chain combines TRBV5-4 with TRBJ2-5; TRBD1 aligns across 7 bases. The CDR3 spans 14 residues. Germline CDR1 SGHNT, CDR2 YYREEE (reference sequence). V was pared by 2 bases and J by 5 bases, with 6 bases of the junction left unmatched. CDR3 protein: CASSLNRGRETQYF. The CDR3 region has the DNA TGTGCCAGCAGCTTAAACAGGGGCCGGGAGACCCAGTACTTC.

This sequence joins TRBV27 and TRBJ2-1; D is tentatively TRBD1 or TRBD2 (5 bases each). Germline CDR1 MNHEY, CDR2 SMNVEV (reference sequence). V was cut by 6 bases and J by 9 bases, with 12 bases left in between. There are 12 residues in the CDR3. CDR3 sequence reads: CASSSTGGEQFF. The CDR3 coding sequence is TGTGCCAGCAGCTCAACTGGGGGTGAGCAGTTCTTC.

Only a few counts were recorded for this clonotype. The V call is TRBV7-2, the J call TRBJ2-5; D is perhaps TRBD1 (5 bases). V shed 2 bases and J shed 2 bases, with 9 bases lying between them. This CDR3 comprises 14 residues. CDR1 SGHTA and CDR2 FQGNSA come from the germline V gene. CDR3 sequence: CASSLMQGQETQYF. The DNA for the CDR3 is TGTGCCAGCAGCTTAATGCAGGGACAAGAGACCCAGTACTTC. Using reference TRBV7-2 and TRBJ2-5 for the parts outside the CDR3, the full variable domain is GAGVSQSPSNKVTEKGKDVELRCDPISGHTALYWYRQSLGQGLEFLIYFQGNSAPDKSGLPSDRFSAERTGGSVSTLTIQRTQQEDSAVYLCASSLMQGQETQYFGPGTRLLVL.

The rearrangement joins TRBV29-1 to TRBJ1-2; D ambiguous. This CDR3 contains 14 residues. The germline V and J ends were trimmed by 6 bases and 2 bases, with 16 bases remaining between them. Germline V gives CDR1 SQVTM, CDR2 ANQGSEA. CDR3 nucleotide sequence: TGCAGCGTGGCGGTCCATAACCTCAACTATGGCTACACCTTC. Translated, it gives CSVAVHNLNYGYTF.

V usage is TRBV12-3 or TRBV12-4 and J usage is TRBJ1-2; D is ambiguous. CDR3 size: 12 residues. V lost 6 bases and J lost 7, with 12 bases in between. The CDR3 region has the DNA TGTGCCAGCAGCTCAGATCAGCTTGGCTACACCTTC. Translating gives CASSSDQLGYTF.

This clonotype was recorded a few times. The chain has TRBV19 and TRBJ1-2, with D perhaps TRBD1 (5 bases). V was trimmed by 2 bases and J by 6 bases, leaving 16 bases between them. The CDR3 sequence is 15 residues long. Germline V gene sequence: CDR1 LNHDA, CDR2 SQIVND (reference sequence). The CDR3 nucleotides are TGTGCCAGTAGTATATTGAACTTGGGGGACGATGGCTACACCTTC. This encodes CASSILNLGDDGYTF.

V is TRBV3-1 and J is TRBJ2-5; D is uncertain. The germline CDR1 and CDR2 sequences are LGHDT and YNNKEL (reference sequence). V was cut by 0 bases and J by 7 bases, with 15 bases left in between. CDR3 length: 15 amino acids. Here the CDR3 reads CASSQETAPGGTQYF. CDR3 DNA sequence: TGTGCCAGCAGCCAAGAAACGGCCCCAGGCGGGACCCAGTACTTC.

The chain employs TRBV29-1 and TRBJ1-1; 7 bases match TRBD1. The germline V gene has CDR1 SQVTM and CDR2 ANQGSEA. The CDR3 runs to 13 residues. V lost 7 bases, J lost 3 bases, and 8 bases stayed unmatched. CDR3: CSASTGFDTEAFF. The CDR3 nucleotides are TGCAGCGCCTCGACAGGGTTTGACACTGAAGCTTTCTTT.

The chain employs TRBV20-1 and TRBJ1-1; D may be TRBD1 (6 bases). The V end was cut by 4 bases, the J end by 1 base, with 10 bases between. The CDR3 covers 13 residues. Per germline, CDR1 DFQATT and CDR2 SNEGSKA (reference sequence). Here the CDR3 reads CSATGTRNTEAFF. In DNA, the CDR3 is TGCAGTGCTACCGGGACAAGGAACACTGAAGCTTTCTTT.

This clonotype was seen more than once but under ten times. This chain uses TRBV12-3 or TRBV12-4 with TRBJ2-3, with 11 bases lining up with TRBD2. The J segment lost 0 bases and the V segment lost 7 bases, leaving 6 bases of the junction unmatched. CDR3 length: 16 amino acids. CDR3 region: CASNHRLAGSTDTQYF. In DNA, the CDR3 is TGTGCCAGCAACCATCGACTAGCGGGGAGCACAGATACGCAGTATTTT.

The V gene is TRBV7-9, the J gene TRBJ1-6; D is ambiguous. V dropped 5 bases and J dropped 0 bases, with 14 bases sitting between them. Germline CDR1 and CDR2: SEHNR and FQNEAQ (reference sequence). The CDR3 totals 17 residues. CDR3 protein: CASSPKSLRSYNSPLHF. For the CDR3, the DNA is TGTGCCAGCAGCCCAAAGTCCCTTCGCTCCTATAATTCACCCCTCCACTTT.

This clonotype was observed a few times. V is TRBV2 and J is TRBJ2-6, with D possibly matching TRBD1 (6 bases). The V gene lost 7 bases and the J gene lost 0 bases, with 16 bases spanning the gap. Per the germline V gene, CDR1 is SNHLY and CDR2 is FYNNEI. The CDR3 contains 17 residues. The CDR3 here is CASILDRLSSGANVLTF. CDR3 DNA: TGTGCCAGCATCCTAGACAGGTTAAGCTCTGGGGCCAACGTCCTGACTTTC.

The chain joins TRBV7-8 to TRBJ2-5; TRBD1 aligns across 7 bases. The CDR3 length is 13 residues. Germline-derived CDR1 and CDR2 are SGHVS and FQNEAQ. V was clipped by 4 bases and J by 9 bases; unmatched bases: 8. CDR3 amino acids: CASSWQGDGSQYF. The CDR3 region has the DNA TGTGCCAGCAGCTGGCAGGGGGATGGTTCCCAGTACTTC.

Here the CDR3 DNA reads TGCGCCAGCACCCCAGGATTTAACACTGAAGCTTTCTTT. It encodes CASTPGFNTEAFF. V and J are TRBV5-1 and TRBJ1-1, with unresolved D. Germline CDR1 is SGHRS and CDR2 is YFSETQ. The V end lost 6 bases, the J end lost 2 bases, and 11 bases lay between the germline ends. This CDR3 is 13 amino acids long.

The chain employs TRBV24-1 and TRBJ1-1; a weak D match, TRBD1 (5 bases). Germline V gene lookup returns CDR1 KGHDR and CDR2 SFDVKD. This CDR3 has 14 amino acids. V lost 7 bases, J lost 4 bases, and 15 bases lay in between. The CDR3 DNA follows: TGTGCCACCAGGCCCAGGGAGGAATCCACTGAAGCTTTCTTT. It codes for CATRPREESTEAFF.

The CDR3 loop reads CASSPPGQGAHEQYF. The DNA for the CDR3 is TGTGCCAGCAGCCCACCGGGACAGGGGGCCCACGAGCAGTACTTC. V usage is TRBV7-9 and J usage is TRBJ2-7; the match to TRBD1 covers 12 bases. The trim removed 5 bases at V and 5 bases at J, leaving 7 bases unmatched. The CDR3 consists of 15 residues. The germline gives CDR1 SEHNR, CDR2 FQNEAQ (reference sequence). Supplemented by reference TRBV7-9 and TRBJ2-7, the full variable domain reads DTGVSQNPRHKITKRGQNVTFRCDPISEHNRLYWYRQTLGQGPEFLTYFQNEAQLEKSRLLSDRFSAERPKGSFSTLEIQRTEQGDSAMYLCASSPPGQGAHEQYFGPGTRLTVT.

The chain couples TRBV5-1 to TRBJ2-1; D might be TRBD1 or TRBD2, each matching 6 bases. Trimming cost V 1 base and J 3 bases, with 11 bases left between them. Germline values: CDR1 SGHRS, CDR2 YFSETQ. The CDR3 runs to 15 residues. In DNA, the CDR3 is TGCGCCAGCAGCTTGAGGGGGGACAACTACAATGAGCAGTTCTTC. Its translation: CASSLRGDNYNEQFF.

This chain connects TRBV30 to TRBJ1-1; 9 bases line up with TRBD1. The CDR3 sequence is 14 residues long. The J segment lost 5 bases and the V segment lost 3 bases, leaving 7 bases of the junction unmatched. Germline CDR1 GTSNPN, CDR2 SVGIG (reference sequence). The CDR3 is CAWSTGQGSTEAFF. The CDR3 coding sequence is TGTGCCTGGAGCACTGGACAGGGGTCGACTGAAGCTTTCTTT.

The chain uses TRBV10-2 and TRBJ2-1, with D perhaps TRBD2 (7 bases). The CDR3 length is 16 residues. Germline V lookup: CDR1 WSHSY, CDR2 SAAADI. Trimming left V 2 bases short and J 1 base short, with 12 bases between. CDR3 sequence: CASSEGGGGSYNEQFF. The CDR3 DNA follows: TGCGCCAGCAGTGAGGGGGGCGGGGGTTCCTACAATGAGCAGTTCTTC.

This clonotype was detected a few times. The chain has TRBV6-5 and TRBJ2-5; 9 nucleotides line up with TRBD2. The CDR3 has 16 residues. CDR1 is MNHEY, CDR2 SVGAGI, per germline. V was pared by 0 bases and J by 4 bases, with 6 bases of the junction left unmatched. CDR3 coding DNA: TGTGCCAGCAGTTACTCGGCGGGGGGGCAAGGAGAGACCCAGTACTTC. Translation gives CASSYSAGGQGETQYF.